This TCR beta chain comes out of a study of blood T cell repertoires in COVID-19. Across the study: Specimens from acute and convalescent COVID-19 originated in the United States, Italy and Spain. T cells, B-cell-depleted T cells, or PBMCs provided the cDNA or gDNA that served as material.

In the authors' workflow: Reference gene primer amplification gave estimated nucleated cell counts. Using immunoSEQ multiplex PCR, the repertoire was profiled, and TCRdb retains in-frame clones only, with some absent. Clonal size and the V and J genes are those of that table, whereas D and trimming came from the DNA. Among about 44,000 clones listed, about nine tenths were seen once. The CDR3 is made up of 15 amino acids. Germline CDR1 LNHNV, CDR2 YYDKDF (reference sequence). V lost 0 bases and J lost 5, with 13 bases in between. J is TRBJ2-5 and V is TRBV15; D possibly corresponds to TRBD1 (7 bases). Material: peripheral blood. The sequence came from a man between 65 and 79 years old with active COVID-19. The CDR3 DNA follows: TGTGCCACCAGCAGAGATGGAGGGGGCTGGGAGACCCAGTACTTC. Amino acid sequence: CATSRDGGGWETQYF.